This is a list of T cell receptor beta chains from one sample in a study of response to subunit inactivated influenza vaccine. TCRdb fed the RT-PCR reads into MiXCR, producing one record per CDR3 protein. The sample has under 500,000 distinct CDR3 sequences, 9.5% to 12% seen once. The sequenced sample was PBMCs from blood, obtained roughly 45 days after vaccination. Source of these receptors: a man aged 45-65 years who received an inactivated influenza vaccine. The CDR3 runs from the conserved cysteine through the conserved F or W. A D gene is named only where the DNA matches it firmly. Not every row has a clone size; where given, it reads once, few, many or a size class.

D	V	size	J	DNA	CDR3
TRBD1	TRBV10-3	few	TRBJ2-1	TGTGCCATCAGTGAGTCATACGGGACAGACAATGAGCAGTTCTTC	CAISESYGTDNEQFF
NA	TRBV4-1	few	TRBJ2-7	TGCGCCAGCAGCCCCGCGGGCAGGGGTCTTGACGAGCAGTACTTC	CASSPAGRGLDEQYF
TRBD2	TRBV5-6	NA	TRBJ2-3	TGTGCCAGCAGCTTTTCCGGGACTAGCGGGTTCACAGATACGCAGTATTTT	CASSFSGTSGFTDTQYF
NA	TRBV29-1	few	TRBJ2-5	TGCAGCGTTGCCTCGCCTGAGGGGTGGTACCAAGAGACCCAGTACTTC	CSVASPEGWYQETQYF
NA	TRBV7-9	many	TRBJ1-1	TGTGCCAGCAGCTTAGAGGGACATTTCCACACTGAAGCTTTCTTT	CASSLEGHFHTEAFF
NA	TRBV5-1	NA	TRBJ2-7	TGCGCCAGCAGAAACAGGGGACTGCCCTCCTACGAGCAGTACTTC	CASRNRGLPSYEQYF
NA	TRBV7-6	NA	TRBJ2-5	TGTGCCAGCAGCTTAATCGCAGATCAAGAGACCCAGTACTTC	CASSLIADQETQYF
NA	TRBV9	few	TRBJ2-1	TGTGCCAGCAGCTCCCCTATGAAACCTTACAATGAGCAGTTCTTC	CASSSPMKPYNEQFF
TRBD1	TRBV12-3/TRBV12-4	many	TRBJ2-3	TGTGCCAGCGCGCACGACAGGGTGGGGTTAGATACGCAGTATTTT	CASAHDRVGLDTQYF
TRBD2	TRBV12-3/TRBV12-4	NA	TRBJ2-1	TGTGCCAGCAGTTTAATGGGACTAGCGGGATTAAATGAGCAGTTCTTC	CASSLMGLAGLNEQFF
TRBD2	TRBV6-1	few	TRBJ2-3	TGTGCCAGCAGTAAGCTTTCTAGCGGGAGGACTGGCACAGATACGCAGTATTTT	CASSKLSSGRTGTDTQYF
TRBD1	TRBV6-2/TRBV6-3	few	TRBJ2-1	TGTGCCAGCAGAGCGGACAGGGCTCTCTACAATGAGCAGTTCTTC	CASRADRALYNEQFF
NA	TRBV6-2/TRBV6-3	many	TRBJ2-7	TGTGCCAGCAAAACGGGCGGAGCCCACGAGCAGTACTTC	CASKTGGAHEQYF
NA	TRBV6-5	few	TRBJ1-1	TGTGCCAGCAGTTGGAACGACAACACTGAAGCTTTCTTT	CASSWNDNTEAFF
TRBD2	TRBV7-2	NA	TRBJ2-1	TGTGCCAGCAGCTTACTAGCGGGGTATGAGCAGTTCTTC	CASSLLAGYEQFF
NA	TRBV6-2/TRBV6-3	few	TRBJ1-5	TGTGCCAGCAGTTGGGAGGGGTTAGGCGAACAGCCCCAGCATTTT	CASSWEGLGEQPQHF
NA	TRBV20-1	few	TRBJ2-3	TGCAGTGCTGTACTAGGGGGAGATACGCAGTATTTT	CSAVLGGDTQYF
NA	TRBV24-1	few	TRBJ2-1	TGTGCCACCAGTGCGCCTCCGGGTGAGCAGTTCTTC	CATSAPPGEQFF
NA	TRBV7-2	NA	TRBJ2-1	TGTGCCAGCAGGTTGACCGGGACACAGTCCTACAATGAGCAGTTCTTC	CASRLTGTQSYNEQFF
TRBD2	TRBV6-1	few	TRBJ2-1	TGTGCCAGCAGCCCCTCCGGGACTAGCGGCAATGAGCAGTTCTTC	CASSPSGTSGNEQFF
NA	TRBV5-8	NA	TRBJ2-1	TGTGCCAGCAGCTTTCTCAGCTACAATGAGCAGTTCTTC	CASSFLSYNEQFF
NA	TRBV5-6	NA	TRBJ1-1	TGTGCCAGCAGCCGCGAAGTCACTGAAGCTTTCTTT	CASSREVTEAFF
NA	TRBV5-6	few	TRBJ2-3	TGTGCCAGCAGCTCGCCGACATTTACAGATACGCAGTATTTT	CASSSPTFTDTQYF
NA	TRBV6-2/TRBV6-3	few	TRBJ2-5	TGTGCCAGCAGTTACGTGCAGGGCCAAGAGACCCAGTACTTC	CASSYVQGQETQYF
NA	TRBV6-5	NA	TRBJ1-2	TGTGCCAGCAGTTACCGCCGTGGGAGCTATGGCTACACCTTC	CASSYRRGSYGYTF
NA	TRBV12-3/TRBV12-4	once	TRBJ1-2	TGCGCCAGCAGTGCGGCCCCAGGAAATGGCTACACCTTC	CASSAAPGNGYTF
NA	TRBV12-3/TRBV12-4	few	TRBJ1-1	TGTGCCAGCAGTTTAGCGCCGCAGGGAACCCCTGAAGCTTTCTTT	CASSLAPQGTPEAFF
NA	TRBV12-3/TRBV12-4	NA	TRBJ2-5	TGTGCCAGCGGCTCCGTGCAGCAAGAGACCCAGTACTTC	CASGSVQQETQYF
TRBD2	TRBV2	NA	TRBJ2-1	TGTGCCAGCAGCTCCCTAGCGGGGGGGAATAATGAGCAGTTCTTC	CASSSLAGGNNEQFF
TRBD2	TRBV7-2	NA	TRBJ2-3	TGTGCCAGCAGCCCCCGTGCTAGCGGGAGTGGGGATACGCAGTATTTT	CASSPRASGSGDTQYF
NA	TRBV15	NA	TRBJ2-1	TGTGCCACCAGCAGACTACTTAGTGGCAATGAGCAGTTCTTC	CATSRLLSGNEQFF
NA	TRBV7-2	NA	TRBJ2-1	TGTGCCAGCAGCTTATCAGGGTCCCTCTCCTACAATGAGCAGTTCTTC	CASSLSGSLSYNEQFF
NA	TRBV11-2	NA	TRBJ2-7	TGTGCCAGCAGCTTAGGAGTCTCGGGACTCCGATACGAGCAGTACTTC	CASSLGVSGLRYEQYF
NA	TRBV5-1	NA	TRBJ2-1	TGCGCCAGCAGCTTGGCCCCTGAGGTAAATGAGCAGTTCTTC	CASSLAPEVNEQFF
NA	TRBV20-1	few	TRBJ1-5	TGCAGTGCCTCCTTAGGGACTCGACATCAGCCCCAGCATTTT	CSASLGTRHQPQHF
NA	TRBV6-5	NA	TRBJ2-7	TGTGCCAGCAGTTACGCGCCCGGCTACGAGCAGTACTTC	CASSYAPGYEQYF
TRBD2	TRBV28	NA	TRBJ2-1	TGTGCCAGTACGCCCTCCGGGACTAGCGGAACCCATGAGCAGTTCTTC	CASTPSGTSGTHEQFF
NA	TRBV7-9	few	TRBJ2-2	TGTGCCAGCAGCTTAGCAGGGGAGCGCCCAATCGGGGAGCTGTTTTTT	CASSLAGERPIGELFF
NA	TRBV27	many	TRBJ1-6	TGTGCCAGCAGTTTCATTAATTCACCCCTCCACTTT	CASSFINSPLHF
NA	TRBV28	NA	TRBJ1-2	TGTGCCAGTTCCGTGGGGGACTATGGCTACACCTTC	CASSVGDYGYTF
NA	TRBV7-6	few	TRBJ2-3	TGTGCCAGCAGCTTAGGGGTCGCTAGCACAGATACGCAGTATTTT	CASSLGVASTDTQYF
NA	TRBV3-1	NA	TRBJ1-5	TGTGCCAGCAGCCAAGCTTGGGGGGATAGCAATCAGCCCCAGCATTTT	CASSQAWGDSNQPQHF
NA	TRBV6-6	few	TRBJ2-5	TGTAGCAGCAGCCCAAAGGGAGAGACCCAGTACTTC	CSSSPKGETQYF
TRBD1	TRBV7-6	few	TRBJ1-1	TGTGCCAGCAGCCAGAACACAGGGGGCTGGACTGAAGCTTTCTTT	CASSQNTGGWTEAFF
TRBD1	TRBV7-2	NA	TRBJ2-5	TGTGCCAGCAGTCCAGACAGGGGCCAAGAGACCCAGTACTTC	CASSPDRGQETQYF
TRBD2	TRBV18	NA	TRBJ2-1	TGTGCCAGCTCAGGACTAGCGGAAAGCAGCTCCTACAATGAGCAGTTCTTC	CASSGLAESSSYNEQFF
TRBD2	TRBV29-1	NA	TRBJ2-1	TGCAGCGTTAGTGGACTAGCGGGAACGATAGGGCAGTTCTTC	CSVSGLAGTIGQFF
TRBD2	TRBV29-1	many	TRBJ2-2	TGCAGCGCCTCTAGCGGGAGTACCGGGGAGCTGTTTTTT	CSASSGSTGELFF
TRBD2	TRBV20-1	few	TRBJ2-3	TGCAGTGCTGGACTAGCGGGGGAGTACGTGGAGTATTTT	CSAGLAGEYVEYF
NA	TRBV4-2	few	TRBJ1-2	TGTGCCAGCAGCCAAGATCCCGGGGTCATATACAACTATGGCTACACCTTC	CASSQDPGVIYNYGYTF